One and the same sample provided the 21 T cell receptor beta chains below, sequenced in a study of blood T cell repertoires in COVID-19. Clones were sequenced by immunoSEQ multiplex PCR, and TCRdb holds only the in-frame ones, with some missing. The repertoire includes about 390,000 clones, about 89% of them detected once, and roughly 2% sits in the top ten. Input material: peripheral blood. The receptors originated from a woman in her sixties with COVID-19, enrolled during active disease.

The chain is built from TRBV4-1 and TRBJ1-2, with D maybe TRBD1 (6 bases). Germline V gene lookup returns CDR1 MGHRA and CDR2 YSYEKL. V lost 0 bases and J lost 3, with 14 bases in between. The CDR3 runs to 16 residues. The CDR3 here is CASSQDPKGTYYGYTF. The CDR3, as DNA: TGCGCCAGCAGCCAAGATCCGAAGGGGACATACTATGGCTACACCTTC.

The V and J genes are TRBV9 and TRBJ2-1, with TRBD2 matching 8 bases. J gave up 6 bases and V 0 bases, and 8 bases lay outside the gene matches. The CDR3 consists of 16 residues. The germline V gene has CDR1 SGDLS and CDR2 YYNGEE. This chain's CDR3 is CASSVEVAGSTNEQFF. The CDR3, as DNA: TGTGCCAGCAGCGTAGAGGTAGCGGGGAGCACCAATGAGCAGTTCTTC. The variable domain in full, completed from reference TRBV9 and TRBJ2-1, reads DSGVTQTPKHLITATGQRVTLRCSPRSGDLSVYWYQQSLDQGLQFLIQYYNGEERAKGNILERFSAQQFPDLHSELNLSSLELGDSALYFCASSVEVAGSTNEQFFGPGTRLTVL.

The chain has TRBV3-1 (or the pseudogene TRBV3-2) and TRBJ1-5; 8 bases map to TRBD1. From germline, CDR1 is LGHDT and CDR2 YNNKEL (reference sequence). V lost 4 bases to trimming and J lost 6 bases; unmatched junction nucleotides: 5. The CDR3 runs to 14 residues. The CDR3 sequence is CASSRSGGGQPQHF. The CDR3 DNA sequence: TGTGCCAGCAGCCGCTCAGGGGGCGGTCAGCCCCAGCATTTT.

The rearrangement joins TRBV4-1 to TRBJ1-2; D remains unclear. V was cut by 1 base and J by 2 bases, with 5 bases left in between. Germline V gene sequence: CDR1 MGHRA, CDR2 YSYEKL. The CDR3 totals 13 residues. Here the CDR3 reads CASSQVANYGYTF. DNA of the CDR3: TGCGCCAGCAGCCAAGTAGCAAACTATGGCTACACCTTC.

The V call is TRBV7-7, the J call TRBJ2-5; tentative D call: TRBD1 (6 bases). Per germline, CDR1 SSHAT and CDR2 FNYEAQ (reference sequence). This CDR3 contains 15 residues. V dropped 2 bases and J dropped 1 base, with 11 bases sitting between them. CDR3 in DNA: TGTGCCAGCAGCTTATTCCAGGGGTTCCAAGAGACCCAGTACTTC. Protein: CASSLFQGFQETQYF.

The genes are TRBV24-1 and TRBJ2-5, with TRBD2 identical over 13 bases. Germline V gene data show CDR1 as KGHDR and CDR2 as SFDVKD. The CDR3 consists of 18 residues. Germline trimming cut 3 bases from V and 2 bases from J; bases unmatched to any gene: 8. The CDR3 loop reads CATSDNPWTSGGQETQYF. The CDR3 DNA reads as TGTGCCACCAGTGATAACCCCTGGACTAGCGGGGGACAAGAGACCCAGTACTTC.

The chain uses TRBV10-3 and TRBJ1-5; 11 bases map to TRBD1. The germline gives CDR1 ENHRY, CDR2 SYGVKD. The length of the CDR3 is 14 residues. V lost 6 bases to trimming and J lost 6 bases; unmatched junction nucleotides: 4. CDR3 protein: CAISGTGGTQPQHF. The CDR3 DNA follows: TGTGCCATCAGCGGGACAGGGGGAACTCAGCCCCAGCATTTT.

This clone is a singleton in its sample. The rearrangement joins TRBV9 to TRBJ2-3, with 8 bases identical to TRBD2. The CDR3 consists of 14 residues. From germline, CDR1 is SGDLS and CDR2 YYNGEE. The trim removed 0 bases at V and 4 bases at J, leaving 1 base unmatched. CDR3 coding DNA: TGTGCCAGCAGCGTAGTAGCGGGGTCAGATACGCAGTATTTT. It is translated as CASSVVAGSDTQYF.

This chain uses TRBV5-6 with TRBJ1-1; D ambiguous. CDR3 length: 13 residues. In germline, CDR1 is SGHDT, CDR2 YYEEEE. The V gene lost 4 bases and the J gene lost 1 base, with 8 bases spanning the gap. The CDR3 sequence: CASSEAENTEAFF. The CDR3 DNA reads TGTGCCAGCAGCGAGGCGGAGAACACTGAAGCTTTCTTT.

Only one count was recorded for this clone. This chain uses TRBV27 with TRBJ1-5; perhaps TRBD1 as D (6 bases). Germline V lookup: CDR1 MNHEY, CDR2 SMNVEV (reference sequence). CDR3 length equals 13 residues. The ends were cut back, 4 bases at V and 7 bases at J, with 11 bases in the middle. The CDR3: CASSSAGAQPQHF. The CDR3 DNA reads TGTGCCAGCAGTTCAGCAGGGGCGCAGCCCCAGCATTTT.

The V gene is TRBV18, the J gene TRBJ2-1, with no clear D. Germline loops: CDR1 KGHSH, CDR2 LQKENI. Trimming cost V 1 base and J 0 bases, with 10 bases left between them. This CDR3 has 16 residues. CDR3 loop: CASSPLQESSYNEQFF. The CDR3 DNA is TGTGCCAGCTCACCACTCCAAGAGAGCTCCTACAATGAGCAGTTCTTC.

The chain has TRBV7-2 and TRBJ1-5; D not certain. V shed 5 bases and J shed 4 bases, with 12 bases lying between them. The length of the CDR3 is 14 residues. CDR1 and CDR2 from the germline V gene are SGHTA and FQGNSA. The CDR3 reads CASSPTPGNQPQHF. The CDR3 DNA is TGTGCCAGCAGCCCTACCCCGGGGAATCAGCCCCAGCATTTT.

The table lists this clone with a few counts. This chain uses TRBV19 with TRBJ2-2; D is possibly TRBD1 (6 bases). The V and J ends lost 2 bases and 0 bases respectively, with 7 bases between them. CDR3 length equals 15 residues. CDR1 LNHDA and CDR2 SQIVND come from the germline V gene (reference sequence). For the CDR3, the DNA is TGTGCCAGTAGTATAAGGGACACGAACACCGGGGAGCTGTTTTTT. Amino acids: CASSIRDTNTGELFF.

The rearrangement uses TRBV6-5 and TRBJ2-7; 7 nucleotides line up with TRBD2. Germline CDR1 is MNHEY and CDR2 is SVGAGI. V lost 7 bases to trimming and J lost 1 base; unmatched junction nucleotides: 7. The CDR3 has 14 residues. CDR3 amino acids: CASKWGGGSYEQYF. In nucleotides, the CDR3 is TGTGCCAGCAAGTGGGGGGGAGGTTCCTACGAGCAGTACTTC.

CDR3 in DNA: TGTGCCAGCAGCTTAGGGGGGTGGGGGCAGGAAGCTTTCTTT. It is translated as CASSLGGWGQEAFF. The chain links TRBV7-6 to TRBJ1-1; the D gene is possibly TRBD1 (6 bases). This CDR3 contains 14 residues. Germline lookup yields CDR1 SGHVS and CDR2 FNYEAQ. V gave up 1 base and J gave up 8 bases, with 14 bases separating them.

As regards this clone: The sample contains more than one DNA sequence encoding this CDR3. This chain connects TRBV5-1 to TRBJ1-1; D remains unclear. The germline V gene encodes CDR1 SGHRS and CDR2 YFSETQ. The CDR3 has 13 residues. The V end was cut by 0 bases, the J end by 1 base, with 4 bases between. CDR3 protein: CASSLAWNTEAFF. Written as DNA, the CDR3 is TGCGCCAGCAGCTTGGCTTGGAACACTGAAGCTTTCTTT.

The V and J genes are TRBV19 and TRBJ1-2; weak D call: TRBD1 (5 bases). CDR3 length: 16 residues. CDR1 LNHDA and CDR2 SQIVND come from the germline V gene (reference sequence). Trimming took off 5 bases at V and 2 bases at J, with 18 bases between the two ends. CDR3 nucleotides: TGTGCCAGTAGTCTCCTTCGGGGGGAGGCGAACTATGGCTACACCTTC. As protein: CASSLLRGEANYGYTF.

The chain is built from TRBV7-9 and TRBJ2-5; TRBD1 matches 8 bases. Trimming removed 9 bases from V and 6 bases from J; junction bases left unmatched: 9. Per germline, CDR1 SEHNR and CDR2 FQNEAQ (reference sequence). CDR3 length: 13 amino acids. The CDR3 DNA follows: TGTGCCAGTCGAGGACAGGGCCGGAAGACCCAGTACTTC. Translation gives CASRGQGRKTQYF.

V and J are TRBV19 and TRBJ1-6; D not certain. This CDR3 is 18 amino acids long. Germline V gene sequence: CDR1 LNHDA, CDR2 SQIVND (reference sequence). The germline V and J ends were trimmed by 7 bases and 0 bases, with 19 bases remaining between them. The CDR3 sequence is CASMRGSKMTSYNSPLHF. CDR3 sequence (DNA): TGTGCCAGTATGCGCGGCTCTAAGATGACCTCCTATAATTCACCCCTCCACTTT.

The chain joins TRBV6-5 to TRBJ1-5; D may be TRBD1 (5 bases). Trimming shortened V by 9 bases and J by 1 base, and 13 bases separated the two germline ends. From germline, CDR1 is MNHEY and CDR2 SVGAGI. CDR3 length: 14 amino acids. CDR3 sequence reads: CASLRKGSNQPQHF. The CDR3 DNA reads TGTGCCAGTCTCCGAAAGGGGAGCAATCAGCCCCAGCATTTT.

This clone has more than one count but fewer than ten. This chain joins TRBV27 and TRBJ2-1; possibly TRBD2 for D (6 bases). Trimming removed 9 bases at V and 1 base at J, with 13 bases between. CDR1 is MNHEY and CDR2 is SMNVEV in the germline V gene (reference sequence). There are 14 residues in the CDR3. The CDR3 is CASTRGTSYNEQFF. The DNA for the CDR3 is TGTGCCAGTACACGGGGGACTTCCTACAATGAGCAGTTCTTC.